The 10 T cell receptor beta chains presented below share a single source sample, sequenced in a study of blood T cell repertoires in COVID-19. The repertoire was sequenced with immunoSEQ multiplex PCR; TCRdb's copy has only in-frame clones and lacks some. Altogether 260,000 or so clones are present, around 82% being singletons, with the ten largest covering approximately 4%. Sequencing was done on a sample of PBMCs or T cells enriched from blood (not recorded which). These receptors were taken from a woman between 40 and 50 years old who had been exposed to COVID-19.

This chain connects TRBV15 to TRBJ1-1; D possibly corresponds to TRBD1 (5 bases). CDR1 LNHNV and CDR2 YYDKDF come from the germline V gene (reference sequence). Trimming took 3 bases from V and 0 from J, leaving 20 bases between them. This CDR3 comprises 18 residues. CDR3 nucleotide sequence: TGTGCCACCAGCAGGGAGTCACCGAGGACATCCATGAACACTGAAGCTTTCTTT. It codes for CATSRESPRTSMNTEAFF. Using reference TRBV15 and TRBJ1-1 for the parts outside the CDR3, the full variable domain is DAMVIQNPRYQVTQFGKPVTLSCSQTLNHNVMYWYQQKSSQAPKLLFHYYDKDFNNEADTPDNFQSRRPNTSFCFLDIRSPGLGDTAMYLCATSRESPRTSMNTEAFFGQGTRLTVV.

This clone was observed a single time. The chain uses TRBV19 and TRBJ2-7; maybe TRBD1 (6 bases). The CDR3 is 14 residues long. Trimming pared 7 bases from V and 2 bases from J, leaving 15 bases between. The germline CDR1 and CDR2 sequences are LNHDA and SQIVND (reference sequence). CDR3 DNA sequence: TGTGCCAGTACTTCGACAGGAACAACCTACGAGCAGTACTTC. It codes for CASTSTGTTYEQYF.

The rearrangement uses TRBV12-3 or TRBV12-4 and TRBJ2-2, with D possibly being TRBD1 (6 bases). With 5 bases removed from V and 9 bases from J, the gap between germline ends came to 10 bases. The CDR3 runs 12 residues. In nucleotides, the CDR3 is TGTGCCAGCAGTGAACAGGGCCGGGAGCTGTTTTTT. It codes for CASSEQGRELFF.

V usage is TRBV19 and J usage is TRBJ1-6, with TRBD1 matching 8 bases. CDR3 length: 15 amino acids. Per germline, CDR1 LNHDA and CDR2 SQIVND (reference sequence). The J segment lost 10 bases and the V segment lost 3 bases, leaving 8 bases of the junction unmatched. The CDR3 DNA sequence: TGTGCCAGTAGTATGAGCAGGGGGCTTGGGTCACCCCTCCACTTT. Its protein product is CASSMSRGLGSPLHF.

The chain employs TRBV27 and TRBJ2-7; D gene ambiguous. V was trimmed by 10 bases and J by 6 bases, leaving 16 bases between them. This CDR3 has 12 amino acids. Germline lookup yields CDR1 MNHEY and CDR2 SMNVEV (reference sequence). The CDR3 is CATRRFGGEQYF. The CDR3 nucleotides are TGTGCCACCCGCCGATTCGGCGGCGAGCAGTACTTC.

The V and J genes are TRBV15 and TRBJ2-7, with D possibly TRBD1 on 5 matching bases. The CDR3 totals 13 residues. The V gene's germline CDR1 is LNHNV and CDR2 YYDKDF (reference sequence). V dropped 5 bases and J dropped 2 bases, with 10 bases sitting between them. CDR3 sequence reads: CATSFQGAYEQYF. In nucleotides, the CDR3 is TGTGCCACCAGCTTTCAGGGCGCCTACGAGCAGTACTTC.

V gene TRBV28 combines with J gene TRBJ1-1, with 7 positions matching TRBD1. Trimming at V came to 6 bases and at J to 5 bases, leaving 9 bases not matched to a gene. This CDR3 is built from 14 residues. Germline V gene lookup returns CDR1 MDHEN and CDR2 SYDVKM. CDR3 nucleotide sequence: TGTGCCAGCAGGGGACGCACAGGGGTGACTGAAGCTTTCTTT. It is translated as CASRGRTGVTEAFF.

This clone appeared a single time. The rearrangement joins TRBV2 to TRBJ1-4; no reliable D call. The CDR3 has 11 residues. Trimming removed 10 bases at V and 5 bases at J, with 8 bases between. From germline, CDR1 is SNHLY and CDR2 FYNNEI. For the CDR3, the DNA is TGTGCCACAACACCGAATGAAAAACTGTTTTTT. It is translated as CATTPNEKLFF.

The rearrangement links TRBV10-3 to TRBJ2-1, with 9 nucleotides matching TRBD2. The ends lost 6 bases at V and 11 bases at J; junction bases unmatched: 5. Germline CDR1 is ENHRY and CDR2 is SYGVKD. This CDR3 is 12 amino acids long. This CDR3 reads CAIRKTSGQQFF. The CDR3 nucleotides read TGTGCCATCAGAAAAACTAGCGGGCAGCAGTTCTTC.

The chain uses TRBV18 and TRBJ1-5; D is perhaps TRBD1 (6 bases). Germline values: CDR1 KGHSH, CDR2 LQKENI. The CDR3 runs to 14 residues. V lost 3 bases and J lost 1, with 7 bases in between. CDR3 nucleotides: TGTGCCAGCTCACCGGGGGCGAGCAATCAGCCCCAGCATTTT. As protein: CASSPGASNQPQHF.